This T cell receptor (beta chain) was identified during a study of T-cell reconstitution after alpha-beta-depleted transplantation in children. The V gene lost 3 bases and the J gene lost 10 bases, with 24 bases spanning the gap. CDR1 MNHEY and CDR2 SVGAGI come from the germline V gene. The CDR3 contains 16 residues. At least ten counts were recorded for this clonotype. Preparation of the TCRbeta library was carried out with unique molecular identifiers. Each CDR3 protein is one row after TCRdb ran MiXCR on the PCR reads. The table has 600,000 to 700,000 distinct CDR3 sequences, 16% seen once; the top ten hold about 1.1%.

The V gene is TRBV6-5, the J gene TRBJ1-2; D gene unclear. Specimen: PBMCs from the stem cell graft donor, collected from the stem cell graft. The source is a human donor who donated a stem cell graft to a child with acute myeloid leukemia. The CDR3 region is CASSYSYLDPVEDYTF. CDR3 nucleotide sequence: TGTGCCAGCAGTTATTCCTATCTCGACCCCGTTGAGGACTACACCTTC.